The 30 T cell receptor beta chains listed next were all sequenced from one sample in a study of CD4 and CD8 cells across lung adenocarcinoma regions. Via MiXCR, TCRdb re-called the PCR reads, giving one row per CDR3 protein. The data contain some 16,000 distinct CDR3 sequences, approximately 50% of them singletons. The sample was CD8+ T cells from the center of a lung tumor. The receptor source for this set is a female donor with lung adenocarcinoma. The CD4 and CD8 labels of this study may be unreliable.

The table lists this clonotype with a count of one. This sequence joins TRBV6-1 and TRBJ1-2; D ambiguous. Germline CDR1 MNHNS, CDR2 SASEGT. The CDR3 is 16 residues long. Trimming took 6 bases from V and 2 from J, leaving 19 bases between them. The CDR3 nucleotides read TGTGCCAGCAGCGACCGGGGTAATGGAGCCAACTATGGCTACACCTTC. Its translation: CASSDRGNGANYGYTF.

In this sample, this clonotype turned up many times. The CDR3 reads CASSLGGGSFYGYTF. The CDR3, as DNA: TGTGCCAGCAGCTTAGGCGGAGGCTCCTTTTATGGCTACACCTTC. The V gene is TRBV7-2, the J gene TRBJ1-2; D is unclear. CDR1 and CDR2 (germline): SGHTA, FQGNSA. The CDR3 extends over 15 amino acids. With 1 base removed from V and 5 bases from J, the gap between germline ends came to 14 bases.

CDR3 DNA sequence: TGTGCCAGCAGTGGGGGAGGGGGGCAGGAGATTCAGTACTTC. It yields the protein CASSGGGGQEIQYF. This sequence joins TRBV6-1 and TRBJ2-4; tentative D call: TRBD2 (7 bases). The ends were cut back, 4 bases at V and 10 bases at J, with 17 bases in the middle. This CDR3 has 14 residues. Germline CDR1 and CDR2: MNHNS and SASEGT.

A note on this clonotype: The junction and the germline gene differ at one end; a read error may be behind it. This chain uses TRBV6-8 with TRBJ2-3; D may match TRBD1 or TRBD2 (5 bases each). The CDR3 loop spans 16 amino acids. Germline CDR1 reads MNHGY; CDR2 reads SAAAGT. The CDR3 DNA follows: TGTCTCAGCAGTCCCTCGGGGCAGCGAGCCACAGACACGCAGTATTTC. This gives the protein CLSSPSGQRATDTQYF.

This clonotype was seen just once. The chain couples TRBV27 to TRBJ2-1; 16 bases match TRBD2. The CDR3 is made up of 21 amino acids. J was trimmed by 2 bases and V by 4 bases; bases with no gene match: 14. CDR1 MNHEY and CDR2 SMNVEV come from the germline V gene (reference sequence). CDR3 region: CASSSPTGSGLAGGTYNEQFF. Here the CDR3 DNA reads TGTGCCAGCAGTTCCCCAACGGGGTCGGGACTAGCGGGAGGGACCTACAATGAGCAGTTCTTC.

This clonotype appeared many times. The chain couples TRBV5-1 to TRBJ2-5; 7 bases fit TRBD2. V was clipped by 0 bases and J by 1 base; unmatched bases: 6. This CDR3 has 16 residues. The germline CDR1 and CDR2 sequences are SGHRS and YFSETQ. CDR3 nucleotides: TGCGCCAGCAGCTTGGGGTCTAGCGGTGCCCAAGAGACCCAGTACTTC. Amino acids: CASSLGSSGAQETQYF.

This sequence joins TRBV6-1 and TRBJ2-7, with 7 nucleotides matching TRBD1. J gave up 3 bases and V 2 bases, and 7 bases lay outside the gene matches. The germline V gene has CDR1 MNHNS and CDR2 SASEGT. This CDR3 spans 15 amino acids. The DNA of the CDR3 is TGTGCCAGCAGTGAACTACCGACAGGGAACTACGAGCAGTACTTC. This gives the protein CASSELPTGNYEQYF.

This chain uses TRBV6-1 with TRBJ1-1; TRBD1 is a possible D gene (6 bases). In germline, CDR1 is MNHNS, CDR2 SASEGT. The CDR3 spans 15 residues. V shed 3 bases and J shed 4 bases, with 15 bases lying between them. CDR3 DNA sequence: TGTGCCAGCAGTGAGCCAGGGGCGCCGGGCACTGAAGCTTTCTTT. Its translation is CASSEPGAPGTEAFF.

The chain couples TRBV6-1 to TRBJ1-1; maybe TRBD1 (6 bases). Germline values: CDR1 MNHNS, CDR2 SASEGT. V was trimmed by 2 bases and J by 3 bases, leaving 19 bases between them. This CDR3 is 17 amino acids long. Here the CDR3 DNA reads TGTGCCAGCAGTGAAAGGGCGGGGGGGGGCGCGGACACTGAAGCTTTCTTT. The encoded protein is CASSERAGGGADTEAFF.

Judged by abundance, this clonotype is medium-sized. The chain has TRBV10-1 and TRBJ2-3; 7 nucleotides line up with TRBD2. Trimming removed 2 bases from V and 1 base from J; junction bases left unmatched: 3. CDR3 length: 15 residues. Germline loops: CDR1 WNHNN, CDR2 SYGVQD (reference sequence). This CDR3 reads CASSERGEGTDTQYF. As DNA, the CDR3 is TGCGCCAGCAGTGAGCGGGGGGAGGGCACAGATACGCAGTATTTT.

V usage is TRBV12-3 or TRBV12-4 and J usage is TRBJ1-1, with D possibly matching TRBD1 (5 bases). There are 13 residues in the CDR3. The germline V and J ends were trimmed by 3 bases and 5 bases, with 10 bases remaining between them. The CDR3 protein is CASSFPGRTEAFF. The CDR3, as DNA: TGTGCCAGCAGTTTCCCAGGGCGGACTGAAGCTTTCTTT.

This clonotype rates as medium-sized. The gene calls are TRBV6-1 and TRBJ2-1; D gene ambiguous. V lost 6 bases, J lost 6 bases, and 6 bases lay in between. The germline V gene encodes CDR1 MNHNS and CDR2 SASEGT. The CDR3 spans 11 residues. The CDR3 DNA reads as TGTGCCAGCAGGAACAGCAATGAGCAGTTCTTC. This codes for CASRNSNEQFF.

The V call is TRBV6-1, the J call TRBJ2-4; TRBD2 aligns across 8 bases. Gene TRBJ2-3 matches the end of the DNA better, so the J call may be wrong. Germline loops: CDR1 MNHNS, CDR2 SASEGT. The CDR3 spans 15 residues. The CDR3 coding sequence is TGTGCCAGCAGTCCGAGCGGGGGAGCCAAAAACATTCAGTATTTT. It codes for CASSPSGGAKNIQYF.

The chain has TRBV4-1 and TRBJ1-4; TRBD1 might be the D (5 bases). In germline, CDR1 is MGHRA, CDR2 YSYEKL. CDR3 length equals 19 residues. Trimming took 1 base from V and 0 from J, leaving 18 bases between them. The CDR3 spells CASSQARQGQIATNEKLFF. CDR3 bases: TGCGCCAGCAGCCAAGCCCGTCAGGGCCAGATCGCAACTAATGAAAAACTGTTTTTT.

Many counts were recorded for this clonotype. This sequence joins TRBV6-5 and TRBJ2-7, with D possibly TRBD1 on 5 matching bases. V was trimmed by 4 bases and J by 3 bases, leaving 7 bases between them. The CDR3 is made up of 12 amino acids. Germline CDR1 is MNHEY and CDR2 is SVGAGI. The CDR3 nucleotides read TGTGCCAGCAGTTCAGGACACTACGAGCAGTACTTC. Protein product: CASSSGHYEQYF.

The sample holds many counts of this clonotype. The chain uses TRBV11-1 and TRBJ2-5; possible D gene TRBD2, 6 bases. Looked up from germline, CDR1 is SGHAT and CDR2 is FQDESV (reference sequence). The CDR3 spans 15 residues. Trimming took 4 bases from V and 5 from J, leaving 17 bases between them. The CDR3 coding sequence is TGTGCCAGCAGCTCCGGCGGGGTACGGGCGGAGACCCAGTACTTC. Its translation is CASSSGGVRAETQYF.

As to this clonotype: One junction end does not reproduce the germline sequence, and a read error may be involved. The V gene is TRBV6-5, the J gene TRBJ2-1; D might be TRBD2 (5 bases). This CDR3 comprises 15 residues. Germline loops: CDR1 MNHEY, CDR2 SVGAGI. CDR3 residues: CASRFSAASGNEQFF. CDR3 sequence (DNA): TGTGCCAGCAGATTCTCGGCTGCGAGCGGAAATGAGCAGTTCTTT.

The chain recombines TRBV27 with TRBJ2-3; no definite D call. The CDR3 has 14 residues. Per germline, CDR1 MNHEY and CDR2 SMNVEV (reference sequence). The germline V and J ends were trimmed by 7 bases and 12 bases, with 23 bases remaining between them. The CDR3 loop is CASTRRWAKNIQYF. The CDR3 DNA sequence: TGTGCCAGCACGCGAAGGTGGGCCAAAAATATTCAGTATTTT.

Comments on this clonotype: The junction does not match germline at one end; this may be a read error. The chain carries TRBV6-1 and TRBJ2-5; a weak D match, TRBD2 (7 bases). The CDR3 sequence is 15 residues long. CDR1 MNHNS and CDR2 SASEGT come from the germline V gene. The CDR3 sequence: CSSGSGGSGEETQYF. CDR3 DNA sequence: TGTTCCAGCGGGTCCGGGGGCAGCGGGGAAGAGACGCAGTACTTC.

The chain is built from TRBV4-1 and TRBJ2-1; unclear D gene. The V gene lost 4 bases and the J gene lost 10 bases, with 17 bases spanning the gap. Germline lookup yields CDR1 MGHRA and CDR2 YSYEKL. This CDR3 contains 14 residues. CDR3 nucleotide sequence: TGCGCCAGCAGCCTAACCTGGGATGTCTACGAGCAGTTCTTC. This gives the protein CASSLTWDVYEQFF.

This clonotype qualifies as medium-sized (0.01 to 0.1%). The chain is built from TRBV10-3 and TRBJ2-3; 8 nucleotides line up with TRBD2. The CDR3 has 18 residues. V lost 2 bases and J lost 2; bases outside the gene matches: 12. Germline values: CDR1 ENHRY, CDR2 SYGVKD. The CDR3 nucleotides are TGTGCCATCAGTGAGCCCCACCGGATAGCGGGGCCCACAGATACGCAGTATTTT. Its protein is CAISEPHRIAGPTDTQYF.

The chain combines TRBV6-1 with TRBJ2-4; TRBD1 matches at 8 bases. Per the germline V gene, CDR1 is MNHNS and CDR2 is SASEGT. CDR3 length: 16 residues. CDR3 sequence (DNA): TGTGCGAGCCGTGTCAGGGGGCTGCGGGCCATAGACATTCAGTACTTC. Translated: CASRVRGLRAIDIQYF.

The V gene is TRBV6-1, the J gene TRBJ2-5; no clear D gene. Trimming removed 1 base at V and 11 bases at J, with 26 bases between. The CDR3 has 17 amino acids. In germline, CDR1 is MNHNS, CDR2 SASEGT. Here the CDR3 reads CASSEVLPGREQGSQYF. CDR3 nucleotides: TGTGCCAGCAGTGAAGTACTGCCGGGCCGAGAACAAGGGTCTCAGTACTTC.

This clonotype showed up just a few times. Just one base apart from a much larger clone, this may be a read error. The chain uses TRBV4-1 and TRBJ2-5; no reliable D call. Germline V gene lookup returns CDR1 MGHRA and CDR2 YSYEKL. V lost 0 bases and J 11 bases, leaving 10 bases between the germline ends. CDR3 size: 12 residues. The CDR3 is CASSQEFDEQYF. In DNA form, the CDR3 reads TGCGCCAGCAGCCAAGAATTCGATGAGCAGTACTTC.

V and J are TRBV6-1 and TRBJ2-4; TRBD2 matches at 9 bases. This CDR3 comprises 14 residues. Germline V lookup: CDR1 MNHNS, CDR2 SASEGT. CDR3 protein: CGGRGAGGTDTQYF. Written as DNA, the CDR3 is TGTGGCGGCAGGGGGGCGGGGGGGACAGACACGCAGTACTTC.

This clonotype was seen only a few times. The V and J genes are TRBV27 and TRBJ2-1; D ambiguous. Per germline, CDR1 MNHEY and CDR2 SMNVEV (reference sequence). V lost 1 base and J lost 6, with 10 bases in between. This CDR3 has 14 residues. The CDR3, as DNA: TGTGCCAGCAGTTTATACCCCTGGGGCAATGAGCAGTTCTTC. Amino acids: CASSLYPWGNEQFF.

This chain links TRBV27 with TRBJ1-1; no reliable D call. CDR1 MNHEY and CDR2 SMNVEV come from the germline V gene (reference sequence). This CDR3 contains 14 residues. V was shortened by 2 bases and J by 1 base, with 8 bases between the two germline ends. CDR3 coding DNA: TGTGCCAGCAGTTTAGGAGGACCGAACACTGAAGCTTTCTTT. Translated: CASSLGGPNTEAFF.

This clonotype showed up many times. V is TRBV10-3 and J is TRBJ1-1; tentatively, D is TRBD1 (6 bases). Germline V gives CDR1 ENHRY, CDR2 SYGVKD. V gave up 10 bases and J gave up 3 bases, with 15 bases separating them. The CDR3 length is 13 residues. The DNA for the CDR3 is TGTGCCAACCGGAGGGGGTTTGACACTGAAGCTTTCTTT. It is translated as CANRRGFDTEAFF.

This clonotype was observed at least ten times. This chain links TRBV15 with TRBJ2-3; tentatively, D is TRBD1 (5 bases). The germline V and J ends were trimmed by 8 bases and 1 base, with 16 bases remaining between them. The CDR3 covers 15 residues. Germline V CDR1 and CDR2: LNHNV, YYDKDF (reference sequence). DNA for the CDR3: TGTGCCACCTCGGCTAGGGGTGGGGGCACAGATACGCAGTATTTT. Encoded protein: CATSARGGGTDTQYF.

This sequence joins TRBV7-2 and TRBJ1-5, with TRBD1 identical over 10 bases. Germline V lookup: CDR1 SGHTA, CDR2 FQGNSA. The CDR3 spans 18 residues. The V and J ends lost 1 base and 0 bases, in that order; junction bases with no gene match: 6. CDR3 sequence: CASSLGRTGGRSNQPQHF. The CDR3 nucleotides read TGTGCCAGCAGCTTAGGGAGGACAGGGGGGCGTAGCAATCAGCCCCAGCATTTT.